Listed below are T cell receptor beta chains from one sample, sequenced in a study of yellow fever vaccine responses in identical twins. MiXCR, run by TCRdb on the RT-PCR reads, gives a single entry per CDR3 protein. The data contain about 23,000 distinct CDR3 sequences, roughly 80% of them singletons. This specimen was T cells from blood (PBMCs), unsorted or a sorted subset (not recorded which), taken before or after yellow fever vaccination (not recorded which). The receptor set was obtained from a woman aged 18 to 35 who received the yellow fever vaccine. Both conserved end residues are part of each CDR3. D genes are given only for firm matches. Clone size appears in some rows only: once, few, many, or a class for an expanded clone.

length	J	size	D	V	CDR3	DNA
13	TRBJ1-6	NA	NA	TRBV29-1	CSARQDYNSPLHF	TGCAGCGCCCGACAGGACTATAATTCACCCCTCCACTTT
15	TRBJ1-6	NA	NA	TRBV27	CASSLKSSYNSPLHF	TGTGCCAGCAGTTTAAAGAGCTCCTATAATTCACCCCTCCACTTT
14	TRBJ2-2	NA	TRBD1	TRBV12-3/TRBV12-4	CASNLQGATGELFF	TGTGCCAGCAATCTACAGGGGGCCACCGGGGAGCTGTTTTTT
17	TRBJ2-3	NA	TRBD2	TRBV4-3	CASSQDPTSGGTDTQYF	TGCGCCAGCAGCCAAGACCCGACTAGCGGGGGGACAGATACGCAGTATTTT
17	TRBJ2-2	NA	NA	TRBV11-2	CASSLPTLRTATGELFF	TGTGCCAGCAGCTTACCCACCCTAAGGACGGCCACCGGGGAGCTGTTTTTT
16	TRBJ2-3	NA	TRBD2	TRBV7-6	CASSSGLAGPTDTQYF	TGTGCCAGCAGCTCAGGACTAGCGGGACCCACAGATACGCAGTATTTT
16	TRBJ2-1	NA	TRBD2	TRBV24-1	CATSDISGGSENEQFF	TGTGCCACCAGTGATATTAGCGGGGGTTCGGAAAATGAGCAGTTCTTC
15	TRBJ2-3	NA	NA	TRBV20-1	CSAREPGLVTDTQYF	TGCAGTGCTAGAGAACCAGGTTTAGTTACAGATACGCAGTATTTT
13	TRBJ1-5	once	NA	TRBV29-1	CSVTTGVNQPQHF	TGCAGCGTTACGACAGGAGTCAATCAGCCCCAGCATTTT
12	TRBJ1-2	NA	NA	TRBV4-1	CASSTQGSGYTF	TGCGCCAGCAGCACACAGGGCTCTGGCTACACCTTC
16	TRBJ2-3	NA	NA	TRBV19	CASSTVDAGAADTQYF	TGTGCCAGTAGTACCGTAGACGCAGGCGCAGCGGATACGCAGTATTTT
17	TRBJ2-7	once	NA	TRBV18	CASSPRRQLLTYYEQYF	TGTGCCAGCTCACCACGAAGACAGCTCCTCACCTACTACGAGCAGTACTTC
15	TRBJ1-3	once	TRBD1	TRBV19	CASTREGANGNTIYF	TGTGCCAGTACCCGTGAGGGGGCGAATGGAAACACCATATATTTT
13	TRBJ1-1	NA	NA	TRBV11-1	CASSLTRGTEAFF	TGTGCCAGCAGTCTTACACGGGGGACTGAAGCTTTCTTT
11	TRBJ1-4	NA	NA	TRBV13	CASSSNEKLFF	TGTGCCAGCAGCTCAAATGAAAAACTGTTTTTT
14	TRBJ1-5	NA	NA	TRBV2	CASSEQGSHQPQHF	TGTGCCAGCAGTGAACAGGGTTCGCATCAGCCCCAGCATTTT
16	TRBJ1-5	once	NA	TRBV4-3	CASSQGAGGFNQPQHF	TGCGCCAGCAGCCAGGGTGCTGGGGGCTTCAATCAGCCCCAGCATTTT
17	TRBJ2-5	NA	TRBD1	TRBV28	CASSLGTGGVTGETQYF	TGTGCCAGCAGTTTAGGGACAGGGGGCGTGACGGGGGAGACCCAGTACTTC
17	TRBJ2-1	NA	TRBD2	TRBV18	CASSPPLGGSSYNEQFF	TGTGCCAGCTCACCACCCCTCGGCGGGAGCTCCTACAATGAGCAGTTCTTC
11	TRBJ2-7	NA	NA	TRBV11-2	CASSVWIEQYF	TGTGCCAGTTCTGTTTGGATTGAGCAGTACTTC
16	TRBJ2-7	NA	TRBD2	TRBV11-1	CASSLAGTSGSYEQYF	TGTGCCAGCAGCTTAGCCGGGACTAGCGGATCCTACGAGCAGTACTTC
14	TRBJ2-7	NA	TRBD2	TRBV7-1	CASSSGSSGLRQYF	TGTGCCAGCAGCTCCGGGAGTAGCGGGTTGAGGCAGTACTTC
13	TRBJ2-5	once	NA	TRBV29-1	CNVEDVGWETQYF	TGCAACGTTGAAGATGTCGGGTGGGAGACCCAGTACTTC